This is a list of T cell receptor beta chains from one sample in a study of human T cells and chemical hapten exposure. One entry per CDR3 protein, called by TCRdb with MiXCR from the RACE reads. The sample has about 190,000 distinct CDR3 sequences; under 25% are singletons. This specimen consisted of whole blood, obtained in connection with sensitization to the hapten diphenylcyclopropenone (DPC). Receptors were obtained from a woman aged 40-49 years with alopecia areata. Some clones in this sample may be carry-over from other donors' samples. Both conserved end residues are part of each CDR3.

V gene	J gene	CDR3 protein
TRBV7-9	TRBJ1-4	CASSLASEEEKLFF
TRBV20-1	TRBJ2-5	CSATSGEETQYF
TRBV5-1	TRBJ1-1	CASSSSPTHNTEAFF
TRBV5-5	TRBJ1-1	CASGKRGLGIGTEAFF
TRBV20-1	TRBJ2-7	CSARDRETATVYEQYF
TRBV7-2	TRBJ1-1	CASSVARNTEAFF
TRBV7-2	TRBJ2-4	CASSLRTGIAKNIQYF
TRBV28	TRBJ2-1	CASSLLAASRIDEQFF
TRBV2	TRBJ2-3	CASGPLAGGTDTQYF
TRBV10-3	TRBJ2-7	CAINNPGQGLYEQYF
TRBV6-2/TRBV6-3	TRBJ2-3	CASTQVRLSTDTQYF
TRBV4-1	TRBJ1-4	CASSPSPGLPNEKLFF
TRBV20-1	TRBJ2-3	CSAIRAGGSDTQYF
TRBV6-2/TRBV6-3	TRBJ2-3	CASSYPLGGLSTDTQYF
TRBV9	TRBJ2-7	CASSVAADPLEQYF
TRBV20-1	TRBJ2-5	CSANRQQETQYF
TRBV20-1	TRBJ2-7	CSANRDTWYEQYF
TRBV29-1	TRBJ2-4	CSVAGPGKNIQYF
TRBV4-2	TRBJ2-7	CASSQAGQGARLESYEQYF
TRBV7-9	TRBJ2-1	CASSRGGSSYNEQFF
TRBV6-2/TRBV6-3	TRBJ1-1	CASSYPGIAITEAFF
TRBV12-3/TRBV12-4	TRBJ1-2	CASSFAVPVGYTF
TRBV11-1	TRBJ2-1	CASSSGQGVGHNEQFF
TRBV9	TRBJ2-7	CASSVDQEGYEQYF
TRBV24-1	TRBJ1-1	CATSDLCSATEAEAFF
TRBV29-1	TRBJ2-5	CSVRTPQETQYF
TRBV11-1	TRBJ2-1	CASSLVSGLYNEQFF
TRBV29-1	TRBJ2-1	CSVTFGQRSYNEQFF
TRBV6-5	TRBJ2-1	CASSYSGYQEQFF
TRBV4-2	TRBJ2-7	CASSQVAGTEQYF
TRBV7-2	TRBJ2-5	CASSFTRRGETQYF
TRBV6-5	TRBJ2-7	CASSEVGRGPYEQYF
TRBV29-1	TRBJ2-6	CSASGEAGANVLTF
TRBV6-5	TRBJ2-7	CASSYSGMGTFPYEQYF
TRBV7-2	TRBJ2-1	CASSLQGARNEQFF
TRBV7-2	TRBJ2-3	CASSLASAVADTQYF
TRBV12-3/TRBV12-4	TRBJ2-3	CAILWPGSTDTQYF
TRBV11-2	TRBJ2-7	CASSFASAYEQYF
TRBV6-2/TRBV6-3	TRBJ1-6	CASRRLVGDALHF
TRBV5-1	TRBJ2-5	CASSPTSGSTKTQYF
TRBV4-2	TRBJ2-7	CASSQVPSGEAYEQYF
TRBV7-2	TRBJ2-1	CASSGGSGRSYNEQFF
TRBV28	TRBJ2-7	CASSFANEQYF
TRBV20-1	TRBJ1-4	CSARDGLTATNEKRFF
TRBV5-1	TRBJ2-1	CASSLAGEPSYNEQFF
TRBV6-6	TRBJ2-7	CASSYPAGGSYEQYF
TRBV5-1	TRBJ1-1	CASRTGNTEAFF
TRBV28	TRBJ1-1	CASRGGMNTEAFF
TRBV12-3/TRBV12-4	TRBJ2-2	CASSELSGGRRYTGELFF
TRBV11-3	TRBJ2-7	CASSPGTMREQYF